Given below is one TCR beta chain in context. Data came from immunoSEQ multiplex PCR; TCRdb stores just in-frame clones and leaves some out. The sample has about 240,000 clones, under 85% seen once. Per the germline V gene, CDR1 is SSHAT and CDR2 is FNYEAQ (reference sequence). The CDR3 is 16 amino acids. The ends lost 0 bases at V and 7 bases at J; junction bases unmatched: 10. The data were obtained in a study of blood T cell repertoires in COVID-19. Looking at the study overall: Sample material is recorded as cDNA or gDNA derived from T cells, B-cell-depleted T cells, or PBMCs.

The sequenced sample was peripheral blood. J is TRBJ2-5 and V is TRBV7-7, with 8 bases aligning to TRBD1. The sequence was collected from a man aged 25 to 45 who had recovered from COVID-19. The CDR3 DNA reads TGTGCCAGCAGCTTAGCAGCACCCCAGGGGGCAGGGACCCAGTACTTC. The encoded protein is CASSLAAPQGAGTQYF. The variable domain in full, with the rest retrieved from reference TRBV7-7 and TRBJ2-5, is GAGVSQSPRYKVTKRGQDVTLRCDPISSHATLYWYQQALGQGPEFLTYFNYEAQPDKSGLPSDRFSAERPEGSISTLTIQRTEQRDSAMYRCASSLAAPQGAGTQYFGPGTRLLVL.